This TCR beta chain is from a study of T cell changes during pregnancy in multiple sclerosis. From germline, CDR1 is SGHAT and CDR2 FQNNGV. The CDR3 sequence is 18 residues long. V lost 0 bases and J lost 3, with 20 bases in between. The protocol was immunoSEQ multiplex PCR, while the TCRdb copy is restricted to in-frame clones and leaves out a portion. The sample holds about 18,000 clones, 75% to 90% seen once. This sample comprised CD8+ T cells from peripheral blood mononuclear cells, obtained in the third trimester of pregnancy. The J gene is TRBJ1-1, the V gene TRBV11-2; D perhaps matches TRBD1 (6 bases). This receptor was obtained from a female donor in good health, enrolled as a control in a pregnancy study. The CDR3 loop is CASSLDGAEDSRYTEAFF. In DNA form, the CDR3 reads TGTGCCAGCAGCTTAGATGGGGCGGAGGACAGCCGATACACTGAAGCTTTCTTT.